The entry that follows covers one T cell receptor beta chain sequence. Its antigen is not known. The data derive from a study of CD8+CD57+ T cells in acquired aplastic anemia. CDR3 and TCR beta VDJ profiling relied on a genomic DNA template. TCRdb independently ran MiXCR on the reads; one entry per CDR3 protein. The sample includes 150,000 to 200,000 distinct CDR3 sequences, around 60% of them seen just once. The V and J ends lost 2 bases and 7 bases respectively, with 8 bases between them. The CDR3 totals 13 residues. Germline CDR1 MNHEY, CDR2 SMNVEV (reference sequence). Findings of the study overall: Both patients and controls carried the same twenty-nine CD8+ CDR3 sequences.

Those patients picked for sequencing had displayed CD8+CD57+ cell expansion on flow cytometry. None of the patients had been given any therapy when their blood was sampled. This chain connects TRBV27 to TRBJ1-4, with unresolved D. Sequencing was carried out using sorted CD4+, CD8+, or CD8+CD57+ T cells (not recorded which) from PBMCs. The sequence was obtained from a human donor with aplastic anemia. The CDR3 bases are TGTGCCAGCAGTTTAACCCCCCCTGAAAAACTGTTTTTT. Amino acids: CASSLTPPEKLFF.